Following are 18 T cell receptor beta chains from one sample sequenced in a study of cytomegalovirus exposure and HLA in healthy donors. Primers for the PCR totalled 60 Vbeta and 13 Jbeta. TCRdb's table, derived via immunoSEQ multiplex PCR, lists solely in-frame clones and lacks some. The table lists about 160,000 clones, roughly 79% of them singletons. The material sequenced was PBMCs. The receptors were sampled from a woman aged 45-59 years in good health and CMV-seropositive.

The CDR3 nucleotides read TGTGCCAGCAGCTTAGCCGTTAACTATGGCTACACCTTC. Amino acid sequence: CASSLAVNYGYTF. This sequence joins TRBV7-8 and TRBJ1-2; no definite D call. V was clipped by 0 bases and J by 1 base, with 3 bases between them. The CDR3 contains 13 residues. Germline CDR1 and CDR2: SGHVS and FQNEAQ. Full variable domain (outside the CDR3, taken from reference TRBV7-8 and TRBJ1-2): GAGVSQSPRYKVAKRGQDVALRCDPISGHVSLFWYQQALGQGPEFLTYFQNEAQLDKSGLPSDRFFAERPEGSVSTLKIQRTQQEDSAVYLCASSLAVNYGYTFGSGTRLTVV.

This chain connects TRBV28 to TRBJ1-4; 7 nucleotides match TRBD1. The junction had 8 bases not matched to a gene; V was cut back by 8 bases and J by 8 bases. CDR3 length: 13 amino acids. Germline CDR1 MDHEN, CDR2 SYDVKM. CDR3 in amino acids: CASQDRALEKLFF. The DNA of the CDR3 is TGTGCCAGCCAAGACAGGGCGTTAGAAAAACTGTTTTTT.

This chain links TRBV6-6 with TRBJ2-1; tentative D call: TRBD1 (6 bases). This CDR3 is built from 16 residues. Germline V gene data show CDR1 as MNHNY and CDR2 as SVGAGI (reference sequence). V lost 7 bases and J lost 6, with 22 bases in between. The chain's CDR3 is CASNPQSLGGFNEQFF. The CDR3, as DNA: TGTGCCAGCAACCCCCAGTCTTTAGGGGGATTCAATGAGCAGTTCTTC.

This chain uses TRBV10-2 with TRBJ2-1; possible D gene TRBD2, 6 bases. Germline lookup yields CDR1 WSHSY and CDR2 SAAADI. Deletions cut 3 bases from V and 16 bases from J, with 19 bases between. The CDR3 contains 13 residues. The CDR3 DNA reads TGCGCCAGCAGTGATCCGGGACTCCCGAGCTTATTCTTC. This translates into CASSDPGLPSLFF.

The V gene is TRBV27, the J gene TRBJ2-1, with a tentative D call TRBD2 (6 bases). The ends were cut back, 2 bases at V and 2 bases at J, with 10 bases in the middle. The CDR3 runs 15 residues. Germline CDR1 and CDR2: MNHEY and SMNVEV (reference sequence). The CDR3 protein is CASSLAGSAYNEQFF. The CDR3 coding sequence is TGTGCCAGCAGTTTAGCGGGGTCCGCCTACAATGAGCAGTTCTTC.

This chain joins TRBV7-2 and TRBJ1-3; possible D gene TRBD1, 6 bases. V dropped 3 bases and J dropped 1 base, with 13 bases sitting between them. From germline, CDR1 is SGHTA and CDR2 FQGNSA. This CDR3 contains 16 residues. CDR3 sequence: CASSLAQGTSGNTIYF. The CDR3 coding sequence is TGTGCCAGCAGCTTGGCACAGGGAACTTCTGGAAACACCATATATTTT.

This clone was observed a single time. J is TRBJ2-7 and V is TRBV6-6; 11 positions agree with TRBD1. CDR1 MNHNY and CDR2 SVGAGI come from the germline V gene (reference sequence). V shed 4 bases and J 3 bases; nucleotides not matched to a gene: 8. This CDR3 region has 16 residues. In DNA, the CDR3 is TGTGCCAGCAGTTCGCTCCCGGGACAGGGGGGCTACGAGCAGTACTTC. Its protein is CASSSLPGQGGYEQYF.

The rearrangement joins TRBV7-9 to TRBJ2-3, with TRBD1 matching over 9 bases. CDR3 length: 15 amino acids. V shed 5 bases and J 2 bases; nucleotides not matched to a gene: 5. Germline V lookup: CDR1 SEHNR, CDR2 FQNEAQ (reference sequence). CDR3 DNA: TGTGCCAGCAGCGCAGGACAGGGGTTCACAGATACGCAGTATTTT. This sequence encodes CASSAGQGFTDTQYF.

CDR3 sequence reads: CASSLAAGWNTEAFF. The CDR3 DNA follows: TGCGCCAGCAGCTTGGCCGCAGGATGGAACACTGAAGCTTTCTTT. The chain couples TRBV5-1 to TRBJ1-1; D gene uncertain. From germline, CDR1 is SGHRS and CDR2 YFSETQ. With 0 bases removed from V and 1 base from J, the gap between germline ends came to 10 bases. This CDR3 region has 15 residues. The full variable domain, completed using reference TRBV5-1 and TRBJ1-1, is KAGVTQTPRYLIKTRGQQVTLSCSPISGHRSVSWYQQTPGQGLQFLFEYFSETQRNKGNFPGRFSGRQFSNSRSEMNVSTLELGDSALYLCASSLAAGWNTEAFFGQGTRLTVV.

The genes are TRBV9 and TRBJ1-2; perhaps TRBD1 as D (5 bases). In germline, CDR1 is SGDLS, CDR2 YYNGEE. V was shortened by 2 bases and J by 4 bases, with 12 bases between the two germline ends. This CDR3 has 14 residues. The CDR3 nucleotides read TGTGCCAGCAGCGTTGCGGGGCCAGGCTATGGCTACACCTTC. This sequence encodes CASSVAGPGYGYTF. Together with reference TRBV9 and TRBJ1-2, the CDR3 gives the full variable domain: DSGVTQTPKHLITATGQRVTLRCSPRSGDLSVYWYQQSLDQGLQFLIQYYNGEERAKGNILERFSAQQFPDLHSELNLSSLELGDSALYFCASSVAGPGYGYTFGSGTRLTVV.

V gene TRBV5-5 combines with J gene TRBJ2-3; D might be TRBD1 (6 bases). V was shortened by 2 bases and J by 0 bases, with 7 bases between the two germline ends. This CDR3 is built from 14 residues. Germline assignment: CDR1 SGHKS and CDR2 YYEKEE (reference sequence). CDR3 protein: CASSFQGSTDTQYF. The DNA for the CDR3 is TGTGCCAGCAGCTTTCAGGGGAGCACAGATACGCAGTATTTT.

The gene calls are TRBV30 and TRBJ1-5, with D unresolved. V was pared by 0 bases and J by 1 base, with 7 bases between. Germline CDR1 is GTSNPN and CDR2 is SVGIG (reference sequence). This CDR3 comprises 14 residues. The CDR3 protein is CAWSVEESNQPQHF. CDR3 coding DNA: TGTGCCTGGAGTGTAGAGGAAAGCAATCAGCCCCAGCATTTT.

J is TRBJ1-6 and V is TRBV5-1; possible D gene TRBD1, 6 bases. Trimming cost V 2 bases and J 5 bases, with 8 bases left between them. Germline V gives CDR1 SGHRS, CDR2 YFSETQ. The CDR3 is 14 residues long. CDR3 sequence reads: CASSLEGDNSPLHF. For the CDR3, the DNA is TGCGCCAGCAGCTTAGAGGGGGATAATTCACCCCTCCACTTT.

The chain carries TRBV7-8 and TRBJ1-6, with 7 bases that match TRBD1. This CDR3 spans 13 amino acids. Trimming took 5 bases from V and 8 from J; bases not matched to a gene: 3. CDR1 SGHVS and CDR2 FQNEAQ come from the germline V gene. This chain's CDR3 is CASSPGTDSPLHF. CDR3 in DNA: TGTGCCAGCAGCCCCGGGACAGATTCACCCCTCCACTTT.

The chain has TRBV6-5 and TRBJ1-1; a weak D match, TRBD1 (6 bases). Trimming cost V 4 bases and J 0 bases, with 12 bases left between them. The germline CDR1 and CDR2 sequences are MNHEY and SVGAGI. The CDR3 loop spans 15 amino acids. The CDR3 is CASSWDIRMNTEAFF. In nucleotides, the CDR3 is TGTGCCAGCAGTTGGGACATAAGGATGAACACTGAAGCTTTCTTT.

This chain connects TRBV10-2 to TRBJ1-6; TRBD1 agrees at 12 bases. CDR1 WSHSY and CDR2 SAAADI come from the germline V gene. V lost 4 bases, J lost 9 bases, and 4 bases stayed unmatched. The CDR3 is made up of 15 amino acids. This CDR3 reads CASSAGQGAGSPLHF. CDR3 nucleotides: TGCGCCAGCAGTGCGGGACAGGGGGCCGGTTCACCCCTCCACTTT.

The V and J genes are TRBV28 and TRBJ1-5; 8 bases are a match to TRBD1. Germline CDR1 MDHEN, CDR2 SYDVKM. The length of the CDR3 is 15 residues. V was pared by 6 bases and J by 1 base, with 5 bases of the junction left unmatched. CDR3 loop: CASSPGTGSNQPQHF. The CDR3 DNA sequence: TGTGCCAGCAGCCCCGGGACAGGAAGCAATCAGCCCCAGCATTTT. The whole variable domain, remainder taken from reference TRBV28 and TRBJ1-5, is DVKVTQSSRYLVKRTGEKVFLECVQDMDHENMFWYRQDPGLGLRLIYFSYDVKMKEKGDIPEGYSVSREKKERFSLILESASTNQTSMYLCASSPGTGSNQPQHFGDGTRLSIL.

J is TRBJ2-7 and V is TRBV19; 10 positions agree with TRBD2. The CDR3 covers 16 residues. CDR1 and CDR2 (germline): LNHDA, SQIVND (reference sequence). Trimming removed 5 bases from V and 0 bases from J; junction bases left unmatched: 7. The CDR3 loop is CASSPTGLANSYEQYF. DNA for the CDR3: TGTGCCAGTAGTCCGACGGGACTAGCGAACTCCTACGAGCAGTACTTC. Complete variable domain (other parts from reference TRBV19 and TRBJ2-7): DGGITQSPKYLFRKEGQNVTLSCEQNLNHDAMYWYRQDPGQGLRLIYYSQIVNDFQKGDIAEGYSVSREKKESFPLTVTSAQKNPTAFYLCASSPTGLANSYEQYFGPGTRLTVT.